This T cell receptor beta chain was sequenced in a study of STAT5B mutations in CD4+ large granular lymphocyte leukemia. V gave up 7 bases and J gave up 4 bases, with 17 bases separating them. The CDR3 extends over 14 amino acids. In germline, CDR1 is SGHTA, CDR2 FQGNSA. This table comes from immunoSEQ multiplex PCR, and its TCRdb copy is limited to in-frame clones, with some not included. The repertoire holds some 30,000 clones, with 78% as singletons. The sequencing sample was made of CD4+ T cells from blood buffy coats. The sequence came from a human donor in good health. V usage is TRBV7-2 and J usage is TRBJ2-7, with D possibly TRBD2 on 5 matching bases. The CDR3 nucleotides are TGTGCCAGCACCTCCGGTTCTAGGAGGTACGAGCAGTACTTC. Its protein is CASTSGSRRYEQYF.